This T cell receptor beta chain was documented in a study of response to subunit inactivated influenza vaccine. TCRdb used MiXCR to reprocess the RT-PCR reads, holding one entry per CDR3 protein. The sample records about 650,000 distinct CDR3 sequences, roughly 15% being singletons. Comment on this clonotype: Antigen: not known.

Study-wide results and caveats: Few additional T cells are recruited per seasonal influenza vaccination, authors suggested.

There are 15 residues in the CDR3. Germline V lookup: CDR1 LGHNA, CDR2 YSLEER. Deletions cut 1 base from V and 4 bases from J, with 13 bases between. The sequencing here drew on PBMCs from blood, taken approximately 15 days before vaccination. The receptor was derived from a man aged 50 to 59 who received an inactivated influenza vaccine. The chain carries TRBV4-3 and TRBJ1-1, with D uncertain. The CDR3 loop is CASSQGSAPVTEAFF. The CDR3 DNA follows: TGCGCCAGCAGCCAAGGGTCCGCTCCGGTCACTGAAGCTTTCTTT.